This entry concerns a single T cell receptor (beta chain). TCRdb analysed the 5' RACE reads with MiXCR anew, one entry per CDR3 protein. The sample holds about 27,000 distinct CDR3 sequences; roughly 5.9% are singletons and the top ten take approximately 0.87%. These data belong to a study of early T cells in non-severe SARS-CoV-2 infection. This sequence originates from an adult who was a healthcare worker with PCR-confirmed SARS-CoV-2 infection or an uninfected control (not recorded which). The specimen was whole blood.

The CDR3 region is CASTSGSVQETQYF. The CDR3 bases are TGTGCCAGCACCTCGGGGAGTGTTCAAGAGACCCAGTACTTC. This chain uses TRBV21-1 with TRBJ2-5; TRBD2, the D gene given by the table, was not confirmed from the DNA. TRBV21-1 is noted as a pseudogene. There are 14 residues in the CDR3.